Following are 30 T cell receptor beta chains from one sample sequenced in a study of control samples from healthy donors and cancer patients (dated by TCRdb to the early 2020s). The protocol used for the library was the immunoSEQ multiplex PCR assay. TCRdb re-hosts the immuneACCESS table, in-frame sequences only. Its copies lack some clones; in the studies checked, an unresolved V gene accounts for under half of them, and the cause for the rest is not known. This sample gives about 170,000 clones in total; 80% to 95% of them show up just once. Roughly 3.9% of the sample goes to the ten largest clones. Sequencing was performed on blood. The receptors derive from a woman aged 60 to 75 in good health.

The chain employs TRBV11-3 and TRBJ1-4, with D perhaps matching TRBD1 (6 bases). V dropped 1 base and J dropped 7 bases, with 22 bases sitting between them. The germline gives CDR1 SGHNT, CDR2 YENEEA. The CDR3 is 18 residues long. In nucleotides, the CDR3 is TGTGCCAGCAGCTTAGCTGAAGGACAGAAGTTCTTTGGTGAAAAACTGTTTTTT. Encoded protein: CASSLAEGQKFFGEKLFF.

The chain combines TRBV13 with TRBJ1-1; D is uncertain. This CDR3 region has 14 residues. Looked up from germline, CDR1 is PRHDT and CDR2 is FYEKMQ (reference sequence). The germline V and J ends were trimmed by 6 bases and 0 bases, with 11 bases remaining between them. The CDR3 here is CASRSERMNTEAFF. In nucleotides, the CDR3 is TGTGCCAGCAGATCTGAGAGAATGAACACTGAAGCTTTCTTT.

CDR3 protein: CASGRDNNTQYF. The CDR3 coding sequence is TGTGCCAGCGGCCGGGATAATAATACGCAGTATTTT. The V gene is TRBV2, the J gene TRBJ2-3; a weak D match, TRBD2 (5 bases). This CDR3 region has 12 residues. V lost 8 bases to trimming and J lost 7 bases, with 13 bases between them. From germline, CDR1 is SNHLY and CDR2 FYNNEI.

The chain has TRBV5-4 and TRBJ1-2; 7 nucleotides match TRBD1. The CDR3 has 14 residues. V shed 4 bases, J shed 4 bases, and the junction held 7 bases outside the gene matches. Looked up from germline, CDR1 is SGHNT and CDR2 is YYREEE (reference sequence). CDR3: CASSTAGGSYGYTF. CDR3 in DNA: TGTGCCAGCAGCACCGCAGGGGGTAGCTATGGCTACACCTTC.

This sequence joins TRBV6-2 or TRBV6-3 and TRBJ2-1, with TRBD1 matching over 8 bases. The CDR3 is 18 amino acids. Germline-derived CDR1 and CDR2 are MNHEY and SVGEGT. V lost 6 bases to trimming and J lost 4 bases; unmatched junction nucleotides: 17. CDR3 sequence reads: CASSKIQPGTGRYNEQFF. In DNA form, the CDR3 reads TGTGCCAGCAGCAAAATTCAACCCGGGACAGGCCGGTACAATGAGCAGTTCTTC.

The chain couples TRBV13 to TRBJ2-7; the match to TRBD1 covers 7 bases. The CDR3 spans 15 residues. Germline values: CDR1 PRHDT, CDR2 FYEKMQ (reference sequence). Trimming removed 5 bases from V and 3 bases from J; junction bases left unmatched: 10. Written as DNA, the CDR3 is TGTGCCAGCAGCCCTCCCGGGACAGAATTCTACGAGCAGTACTTC. Amino acid sequence: CASSPPGTEFYEQYF.

The CDR3 loop reads CASSLGDRGSYEQYF. DNA of the CDR3: TGTGCCAGCAGCTTGGGGGACAGGGGTTCCTACGAGCAGTACTTC. This sequence joins TRBV5-6 and TRBJ2-7; 10 bases line up with TRBD1. The V segment lost 0 bases and the J segment 1 base; nucleotides outside the gene matches: 1. This CDR3 spans 15 amino acids. Germline loops: CDR1 SGHDT, CDR2 YYEEEE.

CDR3 sequence: CASRTEPKENQPQHF. Here the CDR3 DNA reads TGTGCCAGCAGGACAGAACCCAAAGAAAATCAGCCCCAGCATTTT. V is TRBV2 and J is TRBJ1-5; D perhaps matches TRBD1 (5 bases). Trimming took 6 bases from V and 4 from J, leaving 16 bases between them. The CDR3 runs 15 residues. The germline gives CDR1 SNHLY, CDR2 FYNNEI.

The chain couples TRBV3-1 (or the pseudogene TRBV3-2) to TRBJ1-1, with TRBD1 matching 9 bases. Germline V gives CDR1 LGHDT, CDR2 YNNKEL (reference sequence). The CDR3 spans 15 residues. V lost 6 bases and J lost 7; bases outside the gene matches: 12. The CDR3 sequence: CASREHGQGYSEAFF. The CDR3 nucleotides read TGTGCCAGCAGGGAGCACGGACAGGGGTATAGTGAAGCTTTCTTT.

V gene TRBV6-5 combines with J gene TRBJ2-7, with 12 positions matching TRBD2. V was pared by 2 bases and J by 5 bases, with 4 bases of the junction left unmatched. This CDR3 is 15 amino acids long. Germline V gene data show CDR1 as MNHEY and CDR2 as SVGAGI. The CDR3 sequence is CASSYATSGGHEQYF. CDR3 DNA: TGTGCCAGCAGTTACGCGACTAGCGGGGGTCACGAGCAGTACTTC.

The CDR3 nucleotides are TGTGCCAGCAGCCAGCGAGGGGGCTTACGAGAAAAACTGTTTTTT. This encodes CASSQRGGLREKLFF. This chain connects TRBV3-1 (or the pseudogene TRBV3-2) to TRBJ1-4; 7 bases are a match to TRBD1. V lost 3 bases, J lost 8 bases, and 9 bases stayed unmatched. The CDR3 runs 15 residues. Per the germline V gene, CDR1 is LGHDT and CDR2 is YNNKEL (reference sequence).

V usage is TRBV5-4 and J usage is TRBJ2-6; D not resolved. From germline, CDR1 is SGHNT and CDR2 YYREEE (reference sequence). The CDR3 spans 16 residues. The V gene lost 2 bases and the J gene lost 0 bases, with 9 bases spanning the gap. CDR3 nucleotide sequence: TGTGCCAGCAGCTTTGTTCCATCCTCTGGGGCCAACGTCCTGACTTTC. Protein: CASSFVPSSGANVLTF.

V and J are TRBV15 and TRBJ2-1; TRBD2 matches 11 bases. The CDR3 is 16 residues long. Looked up from germline, CDR1 is LNHNV and CDR2 is YYDKDF (reference sequence). Trimming removed 3 bases from V and 4 bases from J; junction bases left unmatched: 5. The CDR3 DNA sequence: TGTGCCACCAGCAGTCCGCTAGCGGGGGGATACAATGAGCAGTTCTTC. Amino acids: CATSSPLAGGYNEQFF.

The rearrangement links TRBV6-5 to TRBJ2-3; 8 nucleotides align to TRBD1. The V gene end was trimmed by 5 bases and the J gene end by 4 bases; junction bases not matched to a gene: 5. The germline V gene encodes CDR1 MNHEY and CDR2 SVGAGI. CDR3 length: 14 amino acids. The CDR3 DNA reads as TGTGCCAGCAGTAACAGGGGACAGGCAGATACGCAGTATTTT. It codes for CASSNRGQADTQYF.

The chain links TRBV10-3 to TRBJ1-1, with 7 positions matching TRBD1. The CDR3 has 14 residues. The germline V gene encodes CDR1 ENHRY and CDR2 SYGVKD. Unmatched junction bases numbered 9, after V lost 10 bases and J lost 1 base. The CDR3 protein is CATSPTGSNTEAFF. For the CDR3, the DNA is TGTGCCACCAGCCCGACAGGGTCGAACACTGAAGCTTTCTTT.

The gene calls are TRBV29-1 and TRBJ2-1, with 8 bases matching TRBD1. Trimming cost V 6 bases and J 3 bases; bases outside gene matches: 7. Germline CDR1 is SQVTM and CDR2 is ANQGSEA. There are 14 residues in the CDR3. In DNA form, the CDR3 reads TGCAGCGTGCTGTCAGGGGGCAACTACAATGAGCAGTTCTTC. Protein: CSVLSGGNYNEQFF.

The chain is built from TRBV7-9 and TRBJ1-3; D is undetermined. There are 12 residues in the CDR3. The germline gives CDR1 SEHNR, CDR2 FQNEAQ (reference sequence). Trimming left V 5 bases short and J 1 base short, with 3 bases between. For the CDR3, the DNA is TGTGCCAGCAGCCCTTCTGGAAACACCATATATTTT. Translated: CASSPSGNTIYF.

This chain connects TRBV7-9 to TRBJ1-1; D gene ambiguous. This CDR3 is built from 14 residues. From germline, CDR1 is SEHNR and CDR2 FQNEAQ (reference sequence). Trimming took 1 base from V and 2 from J, leaving 8 bases between them. The DNA of the CDR3 is TGTGCCAGCAGCTTAGTTCAACCAAACACTGAAGCTTTCTTT. Protein sequence: CASSLVQPNTEAFF.

The CDR3 loop reads CASSLTGGPTIYEQYF. The CDR3 coding sequence is TGCGCCAGCAGCCTCACAGGGGGCCCTACGATTTACGAGCAGTACTTC. V gene TRBV5-1 combines with J gene TRBJ2-7, with 9 bases identical to TRBD1. The CDR3 contains 16 residues. V trimming: 4 bases; J trimming: 4 bases; junction bases outside the gene matches: 12. Germline CDR1 reads SGHRS; CDR2 reads YFSETQ.

V and J are TRBV6-5 and TRBJ1-3; D is perhaps TRBD1 (5 bases). CDR1 and CDR2 (germline): MNHEY, SVGAGI. Trimming removed 8 bases at V and 5 bases at J, with 10 bases between. CDR3 size: 12 residues. CDR3 coding DNA: TGTGCCAGCGGGGCAGATCGAAACACCATATATTTT. The encoded protein is CASGADRNTIYF.

The chain recombines TRBV7-3 with TRBJ2-3; possibly TRBD2 for D (5 bases). This CDR3 is 16 amino acids long. CDR1 is SGHTA, CDR2 FQGTGA, per germline. V was trimmed by 8 bases and J by 0 bases, leaving 18 bases between them. DNA of the CDR3: TGTGCCAGCTCGCGGGTCGGCGGGCCCAGCACAGATACGCAGTATTTT. Its protein product is CASSRVGGPSTDTQYF.

The chain employs TRBV6-2 or TRBV6-3 and TRBJ1-1; TRBD1 matches at 7 bases. The CDR3 sequence is 13 residues long. With V trimmed by 4 bases and J by 11 bases, 10 bases remained unmatched. Germline V CDR1 and CDR2: MNHEY, SVGEGT. This chain's CDR3 is CASSFDRARGAFF. The CDR3 DNA sequence: TGTGCCAGCAGTTTCGACAGGGCCCGGGGGGCTTTCTTT.

The chain carries TRBV9 and TRBJ2-2, with D possibly being TRBD1 (5 bases). The V end was cut by 0 bases, the J end by 0 bases, with 9 bases between. Germline CDR1 SGDLS, CDR2 YYNGEE. The CDR3 totals 16 residues. The CDR3, as DNA: TGTGCCAGCAGCGTAGGACAGATCGCGAACACCGGGGAGCTGTTTTTT. Protein product: CASSVGQIANTGELFF.

The V call is TRBV6-2 or TRBV6-3, the J call TRBJ1-1; D is unclear. This CDR3 has 13 amino acids. Germline loops: CDR1 MNHEY, CDR2 SVGEGT. V lost 1 base, J lost 5 bases, and 8 bases lay in between. The CDR3 spells CASSYFGRTEAFF. The CDR3 bases are TGTGCCAGCAGTTACTTTGGTCGTACTGAAGCTTTCTTT.

This chain uses TRBV11-3 with TRBJ2-1, with D perhaps matching TRBD1 (6 bases). V was shortened by 5 bases and J by 4 bases, with 21 bases between the two germline ends. The germline gives CDR1 SGHNT, CDR2 YENEEA. This CDR3 is built from 17 residues. CDR3 loop: CASSAGRDTGSYNEQFF. In nucleotides, the CDR3 is TGTGCCAGCAGCGCAGGCCGGGACACCGGTTCTTACAATGAGCAGTTCTTC.

The chain has TRBV6-2 or TRBV6-3 and TRBJ2-7, with 15 bases fitting TRBD2. The CDR3 spans 18 residues. V lost 2 bases, J lost 2 bases, and 7 bases stayed unmatched. The V gene's germline CDR1 is MNHEY and CDR2 SVGEGT. This CDR3 reads CASSYRGLAGGYPYEQYF. CDR3 sequence (DNA): TGTGCCAGCAGTTACCGTGGACTAGCGGGGGGGTACCCCTACGAGCAGTACTTC.

The gene calls are TRBV3-1 (or the pseudogene TRBV3-2) and TRBJ1-2; TRBD1 might be the D (5 bases). V lost 0 bases to trimming and J lost 4 bases, with 12 bases between them. Germline loops: CDR1 LGHDT, CDR2 YNNKEL (reference sequence). This CDR3 is 15 amino acids long. The CDR3 loop is CASSQEGETLYGYTF. DNA for the CDR3: TGTGCCAGCAGCCAAGAAGGGGAGACACTCTATGGCTACACCTTC.

The chain combines TRBV7-6 with TRBJ1-6; D call uncertain. The CDR3 spans 15 residues. Between the trimmed V and J ends, which lost 6 bases and 5 bases, there was a span of 14 bases. Germline CDR1 SGHVS, CDR2 FNYEAQ. The CDR3 DNA reads as TGTGCCAGCAGTTATCAGGACGGCAATAATTCACCCCTCCACTTT. This sequence encodes CASSYQDGNNSPLHF.

The rearrangement links TRBV10-3 to TRBJ2-7; D ambiguous. With 4 bases removed from V and 4 bases from J, the gap between germline ends came to 14 bases. The CDR3 consists of 14 residues. Per the germline V gene, CDR1 is ENHRY and CDR2 is SYGVKD. The CDR3 region has the DNA TGTGCCATCAGTGGGAACACACGGGTTTACGAGCAGTACTTC. Its protein is CAISGNTRVYEQYF.

The chain links TRBV5-1 to TRBJ1-2, with TRBD1 identical over 7 bases. The CDR3 length is 15 residues. The germline CDR1 and CDR2 sequences are SGHRS and YFSETQ. V lost 5 bases to trimming and J lost 0 bases; unmatched junction nucleotides: 7. In DNA, the CDR3 is TGCGCCAGCAGGGGGACAGCTACAGCTAACTATGGCTACACCTTC. This sequence encodes CASRGTATANYGYTF.